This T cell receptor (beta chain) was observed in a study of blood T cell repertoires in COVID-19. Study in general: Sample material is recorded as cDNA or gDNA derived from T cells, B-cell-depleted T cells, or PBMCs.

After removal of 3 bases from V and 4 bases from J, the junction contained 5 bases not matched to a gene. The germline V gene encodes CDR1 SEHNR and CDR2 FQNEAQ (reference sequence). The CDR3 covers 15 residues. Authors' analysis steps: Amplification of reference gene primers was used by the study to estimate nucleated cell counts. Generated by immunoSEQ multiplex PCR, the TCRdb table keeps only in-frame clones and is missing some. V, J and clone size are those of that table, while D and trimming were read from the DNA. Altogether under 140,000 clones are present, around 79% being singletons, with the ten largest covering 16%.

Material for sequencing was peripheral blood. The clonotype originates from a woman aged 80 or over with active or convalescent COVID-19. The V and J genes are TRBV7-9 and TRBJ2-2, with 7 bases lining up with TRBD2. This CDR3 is CASSFGGSGTGELFF. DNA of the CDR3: TGTGCCAGCAGCTTTGGCGGGAGCGGCACCGGGGAGCTGTTTTTT.